Presented here are 10 T cell receptor beta chains from one specimen sequenced in a study of response to subunit inactivated influenza vaccine. One entry per CDR3 protein, called by TCRdb with MiXCR from the RT-PCR reads. The sample has roughly 500,000 distinct CDR3 sequences, 25% seen once. Sample: CD4+ T cells sorted from PBMCs, taken around 5 days after vaccination. The receptor source for this set is a man aged 50 to 60 who received an inactivated influenza vaccine.

The rearrangement uses TRBV6-1 and TRBJ2-3; D is perhaps TRBD2 (6 bases). Trimming removed 6 bases at V and 2 bases at J, with 18 bases between. CDR3 size: 16 residues. Germline V gene sequence: CDR1 MNHNS, CDR2 SASEGT. CDR3 residues: CASSDAQRVITDTQYF. As DNA, the CDR3 is TGTGCCAGCAGCGACGCCCAGCGGGTTATCACAGATACGCAGTATTTT.

The V call is TRBV29-1, the J call TRBJ2-7, with unresolved D. With 3 bases removed from V and 0 bases from J, the gap between germline ends came to 6 bases. The CDR3 is made up of 12 amino acids. Germline V CDR1 and CDR2: SQVTM, ANQGSEA. The CDR3 reads CSVEAHSYEQYF. The CDR3 region has the DNA TGCAGCGTTGAGGCACACTCCTACGAGCAGTACTTC.

The chain has TRBV9 and TRBJ2-3; 14 nucleotides agree with TRBD2. The V gene end was trimmed by 0 bases and the J gene end by 4 bases; junction bases not matched to a gene: 7. The CDR3 covers 18 residues. CDR1 and CDR2 from the germline V gene are SGDLS and YYNGEE. The CDR3 here is CASSVVGTSGSGSDTQYF. In DNA, the CDR3 is TGTGCCAGCAGCGTAGTCGGGACTAGCGGGAGCGGCTCAGATACGCAGTATTTT.

The chain couples TRBV5-1 to TRBJ2-3, with 13 positions matching TRBD2. Germline V gives CDR1 SGHRS, CDR2 YFSETQ. The V gene end was trimmed by 5 bases and the J gene end by 3 bases; junction bases not matched to a gene: 3. This CDR3 region has 15 residues. The CDR3 protein is CASRTTSGRTDTQYF. CDR3 DNA sequence: TGCGCCAGCAGAACGACTAGCGGGAGGACAGATACGCAGTATTTT.

In this sample, this clonotype turned up a few times. V and J are TRBV5-6 and TRBJ1-2, with a weak D call TRBD1 (5 bases). Germline-derived CDR1 and CDR2 are SGHDT and YYEEEE. Trimming stripped 1 base from V and 2 bases from J, with 9 bases between. CDR3 length equals 14 residues. The CDR3 sequence: CASSLQRDNYGYTF. The CDR3 DNA reads as TGTGCCAGCAGCTTGCAAAGGGACAACTATGGCTACACCTTC. Full variable domain (rest looked up from reference TRBV5-6 and TRBJ1-2): DAGVTQSPTHLIKTRGQQVTLRCSPKSGHDTVSWYQQALGQGPQFIFQYYEEEERQRGNFPDRFSGHQFPNYSSELNVNALLLGDSALYLCASSLQRDNYGYTFGSGTRLTVV.

CDR3 DNA: TGTGCCAGCAGCTTAATACCTAGTATTAAAGGAAGCAATGAGCAGTTCTTC. Translating it yields CASSLIPSIKGSNEQFF. This rearrangement joins TRBV7-3 to TRBJ2-1; no definite D call. Deletions cut 1 base from V and 6 bases from J, with 19 bases between. From germline, CDR1 is SGHTA and CDR2 FQGTGA. The CDR3 extends over 17 amino acids.

This clonotype was counted between two and nine times. The chain combines TRBV20-1 with TRBJ2-3, with 9 bases aligning to TRBD2. The trim removed 3 bases at V and 2 bases at J, leaving 9 bases unmatched. This CDR3 is built from 16 residues. Germline V gene sequence: CDR1 DFQATT, CDR2 SNEGSKA (reference sequence). The CDR3, as DNA: TGCAGTGCTAGTTCGGGAGCGGGAGGCCCCACAGATACGCAGTATTTT. Its translation is CSASSGAGGPTDTQYF.

The table lists this clonotype with a few counts. In DNA form, the CDR3 reads TGTGCCATCAGTGACTCAAAAGCGGGGACCTACAATGAGCAGTTCTTC. Its translation is CAISDSKAGTYNEQFF. The chain has TRBV10-3 and TRBJ2-1, with 7 bases matching TRBD2. The CDR3 extends over 16 amino acids. Germline trimming cut 3 bases from V and 2 bases from J; bases unmatched to any gene: 7. Germline V lookup: CDR1 ENHRY, CDR2 SYGVKD.

This chain connects TRBV27 to TRBJ1-2, with D perhaps TRBD1 (5 bases). Germline CDR1 MNHEY, CDR2 SMNVEV (reference sequence). The CDR3 contains 13 residues. The ends were cut back, 4 bases at V and 8 bases at J, with 14 bases in the middle. The CDR3 nucleotides read TGTGCCAGCAGTTCCGCGGGGCCCTCGGGCTACACCTTC. Amino acid sequence: CASSSAGPSGYTF.

The sample holds many counts of this clonotype. The chain carries TRBV7-2 and TRBJ2-1; TRBD1 matches 7 bases. The CDR3 totals 13 residues. Looked up from germline, CDR1 is SGHTA and CDR2 is FQGNSA. V shed 4 bases, J shed 4 bases, and the junction held 1 base outside the gene matches. The CDR3 loop reads CASSSGQYNEQFF. The CDR3 DNA sequence: TGTGCCAGCAGCTCGGGACAGTACAATGAGCAGTTCTTC.